These 7 T cell receptor beta chains originate from one sample sequenced in a study of CXCR3-negative and CXCR3-positive naive CD8 T cells. In preparing the TRB cDNA libraries, 5' RACE with UMI labels was used. Reanalyzing the 5' RACE reads, TCRdb keeps one entry per CDR3 protein, without DNA. The table for this sample gives about 56,000 distinct CDR3 sequences. The sample taken for sequencing was memory CD8+ T cells from blood. The source is a human donor in good health. Some clones in this sample may be carry-over from other donors' samples.

The chain has TRBV12-3 or TRBV12-4 and TRBJ2-5. This CDR3 spans 14 amino acids. The CDR3 sequence is CASSFLAAQETQYF.

CDR3 amino acids: CATSRDQTGSSWYGYTF. This chain links TRBV15 with TRBJ1-2; TCRdb's assignment of TRBD1 cannot be checked, as there is no DNA. Germline V gene lookup returns CDR1 LNHNV and CDR2 YYDKDF (reference sequence). There are 17 residues in the CDR3.

The genes are TRBV6-6 and TRBJ2-2. CDR1 is MNHNY, CDR2 SVGAGI, per germline (reference sequence). This CDR3 comprises 11 residues. CDR3 sequence: CASSSHGELFF.

The gene calls are TRBV19 and TRBJ2-3; TCRdb calls TRBD2, which cannot be checked without DNA. Looked up from germline, CDR1 is LNHDA and CDR2 is SQIVND (reference sequence). This CDR3 has 15 residues. The CDR3 region is CASSMNSGGPDTQYF. Complete variable domain (other parts from reference TRBV19 and TRBJ2-3): DGGITQSPKYLFRKEGQNVTLSCEQNLNHDAMYWYRQDPGQGLRLIYYSQIVNDFQKGDIAEGYSVSREKKESFPLTVTSAQKNPTAFYLCASSMNSGGPDTQYFGPGTRLTVL.

The chain uses TRBV5-1 and TRBJ2-3; TCRdb outputs TRBD1, but without DNA this stays unchecked. CDR1 is SGHRS, CDR2 YFSETQ, per germline. This CDR3 is built from 15 residues. The CDR3 region is CASSLEGRSTDTQYF.

The gene calls are TRBV9 and TRBJ2-1; TCRdb picks TRBD2, but there is no DNA to check that call. This CDR3 comprises 16 residues. The germline gives CDR1 SGDLS, CDR2 YYNGEE. CDR3 amino acids: CASSELSGGTYNEQFF. The entire variable domain, with the rest obtained from reference TRBV9 and TRBJ2-1, is as follows: DSGVTQTPKHLITATGQRVTLRCSPRSGDLSVYWYQQSLDQGLQFLIQYYNGEERAKGNILERFSAQQFPDLHSELNLSSLELGDSALYFCASSELSGGTYNEQFFGPGTRLTVL.

The rearrangement joins TRBV28 to TRBJ2-1. The CDR3 loop spans 13 amino acids. CDR1 is MDHEN and CDR2 is SYDVKM in the germline V gene. The chain's CDR3 is CGTGESSYNEQFF.